The sequence of this T cell receptor beta chain was determined in a study of cytomegalovirus exposure and HLA in healthy donors. CDR1 is SGHNT and CDR2 is YYREEE in the germline V gene (reference sequence). Trimming removed 3 bases from V and 1 base from J, with 17 bases in between. CDR3 length: 16 amino acids. Study-level points and caveats: The productive fraction for most TCR beta V segments was about 90% or about 30% in an earlier analysis.

About this clone itself: Antigen unknown.

PCR used 60 Vbeta primers and 13 Jbeta primers. Measured with immunoSEQ multiplex PCR; TCRdb has only the in-frame clones, and not every one. The table lists roughly 200,000 clones, roughly 80% of them singletons. The specimen was PBMCs. The source of this sequence is a woman aged 25 to 39 in good health and CMV-seropositive. The chain carries TRBV5-4 and TRBJ2-7; D is perhaps TRBD2 (6 bases). The CDR3 coding sequence is TGTGCCAGCAGCTCCCCTCTGGGGGGAGGTTCCTACGAGCAGTACTTC. This translates into CASSSPLGGGSYEQYF.